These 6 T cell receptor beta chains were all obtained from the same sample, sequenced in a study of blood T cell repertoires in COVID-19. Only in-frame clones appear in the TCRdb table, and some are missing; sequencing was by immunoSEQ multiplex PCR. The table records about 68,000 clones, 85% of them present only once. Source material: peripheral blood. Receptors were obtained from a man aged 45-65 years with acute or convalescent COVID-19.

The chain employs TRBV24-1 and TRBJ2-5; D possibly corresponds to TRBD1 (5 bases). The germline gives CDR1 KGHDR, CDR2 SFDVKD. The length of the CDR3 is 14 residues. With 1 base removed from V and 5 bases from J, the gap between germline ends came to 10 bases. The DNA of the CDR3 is TGTGCCACCAGTGATTTTGGGGCCGGGGAGACCCAGTACTTC. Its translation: CATSDFGAGETQYF.

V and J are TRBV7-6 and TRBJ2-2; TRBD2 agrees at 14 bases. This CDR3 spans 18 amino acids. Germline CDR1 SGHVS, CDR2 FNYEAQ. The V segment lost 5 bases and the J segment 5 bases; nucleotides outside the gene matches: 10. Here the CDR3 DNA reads TGTGCCAGCAGCCTTCAACCCGGGACTAGCGGGGGAACCGGGGAGCTGTTTTTT. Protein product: CASSLQPGTSGGTGELFF. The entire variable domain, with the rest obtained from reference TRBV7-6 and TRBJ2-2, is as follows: GAGVSQSPRYKVTKRGQDVALRCDPISGHVSLYWYRQALGQGPEFLTYFNYEAQQDKSGLPNDRFSAERPEGSISTLTIQRTEQRDSAMYRCASSLQPGTSGGTGELFFGEGSRLTVL.

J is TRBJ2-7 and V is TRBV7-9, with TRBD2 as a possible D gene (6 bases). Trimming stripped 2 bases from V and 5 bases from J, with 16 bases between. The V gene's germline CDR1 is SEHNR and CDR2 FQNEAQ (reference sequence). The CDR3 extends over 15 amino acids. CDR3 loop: CASSLNQVAENEQYF. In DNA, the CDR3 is TGTGCCAGCAGCTTAAATCAGGTAGCGGAGAACGAGCAGTACTTC.

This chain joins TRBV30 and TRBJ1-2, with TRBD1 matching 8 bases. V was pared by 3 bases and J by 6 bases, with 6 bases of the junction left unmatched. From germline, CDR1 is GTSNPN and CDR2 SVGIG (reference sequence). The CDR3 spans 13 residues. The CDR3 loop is CAWRGQGLDGYTF. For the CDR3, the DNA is TGTGCCTGGAGAGGACAGGGACTTGATGGCTACACCTTC. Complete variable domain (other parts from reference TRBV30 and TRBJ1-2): SQTIHQWPATLVQPVGSPLSLECTVEGTSNPNLYWYRQAAGRGLQLLFYSVGIGQISSEVPQNLSASRPQDRQFILSSKKLLLSDSGFYLCAWRGQGLDGYTFGSGTRLTVV.

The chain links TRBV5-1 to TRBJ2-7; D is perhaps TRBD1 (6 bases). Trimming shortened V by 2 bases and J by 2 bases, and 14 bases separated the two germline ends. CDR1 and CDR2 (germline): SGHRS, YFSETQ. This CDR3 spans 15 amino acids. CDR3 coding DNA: TGCGCCAGCAGCTTTGACATGGACAGCACCTACGAGCAGTACTTC. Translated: CASSFDMDSTYEQYF.

CDR3 region: CASRDRGPGELFF. The CDR3 DNA reads as TGTGCCAGCAGGGACAGGGGGCCCGGGGAGCTGTTTTTT. The gene calls are TRBV2 and TRBJ2-2; 11 nucleotides align to TRBD1. Germline V gene lookup returns CDR1 SNHLY and CDR2 FYNNEI. CDR3 size: 13 residues. The ends lost 6 bases at V and 6 bases at J; junction bases unmatched: 0.